This T cell receptor beta chain is from a study of T cell repertoires in cytomegalovirus infection. As for the study in general: Well-studied HLA-B-restricted CMV epitopes were used in the study alongside recently identified HLA-C-restricted ones. Indications came from public TCR beta signatures; they pointed to CMV infection and to a matching HLA type. Study-level results: Public TCR beta family frequency separated CMV-and-HLA carriers, including in an independent cohort. HLA-C-restricted, CMV-specific TCR beta clonotypes were dominant ex vivo.

One entry per CDR3 protein results from TCRdb running MiXCR on the reads. The sample records about 100,000 distinct CDR3 sequences, over 40% being singletons. There are 13 residues in the CDR3. The junction had 2 bases not matched to a gene; V was cut back by 2 bases and J by 4 bases. In germline, CDR1 is MNHEY, CDR2 SVGAGI. As regards this clonotype: Its specificity is not known.

The chain uses TRBV6-5 and TRBJ2-7; 7 positions match TRBD2. The sequence derives from a human donor in good health (CMV status not recorded). Some clones in this sample may be carry-over from other donors' samples. Here the sequenced sample was CD8+ T cells from cultured PBMCs, taken from culture after CMV antigen stimulation. CDR3 in amino acids: CASSYGEGYEQYF. The CDR3, as DNA: TGTGCCAGCAGTTACGGGGAGGGGTACGAGCAGTACTTC.